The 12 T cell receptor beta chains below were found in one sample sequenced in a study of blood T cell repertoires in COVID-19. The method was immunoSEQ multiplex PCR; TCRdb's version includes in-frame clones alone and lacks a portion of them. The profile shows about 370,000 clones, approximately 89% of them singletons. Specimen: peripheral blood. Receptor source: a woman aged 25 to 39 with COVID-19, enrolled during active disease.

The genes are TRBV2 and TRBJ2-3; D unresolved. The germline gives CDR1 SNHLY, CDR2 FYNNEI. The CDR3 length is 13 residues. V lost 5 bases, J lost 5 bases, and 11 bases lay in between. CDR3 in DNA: TGTGCCAGCAGTTCTACTTCCGGAGATACGCAGTATTTT. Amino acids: CASSSTSGDTQYF.

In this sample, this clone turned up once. In DNA form, the CDR3 reads TGTGCCAGCAGCTTAGTTCGTCCCGGGGAGCTGTTTTTT. As protein: CASSLVRPGELFF. V and J are TRBV11-2 and TRBJ2-2; D is ambiguous. The V gene's germline CDR1 is SGHAT and CDR2 FQNNGV. V lost 1 base to trimming and J lost 6 bases, with 6 bases between them. There are 13 residues in the CDR3.

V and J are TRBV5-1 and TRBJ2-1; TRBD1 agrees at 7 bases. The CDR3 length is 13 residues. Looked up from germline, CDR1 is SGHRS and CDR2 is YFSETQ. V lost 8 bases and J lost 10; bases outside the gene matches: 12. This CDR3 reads CASPGQNLLEQFF. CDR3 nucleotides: TGCGCCAGTCCGGGACAGAACCTCCTAGAGCAGTTCTTC.

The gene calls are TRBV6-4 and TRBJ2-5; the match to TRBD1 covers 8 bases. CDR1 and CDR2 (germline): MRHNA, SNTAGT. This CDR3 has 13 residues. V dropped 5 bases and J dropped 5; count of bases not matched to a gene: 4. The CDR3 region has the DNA TGTGCCAGCAGTATACAGGGGGGTGAGACCCAGTACTTC. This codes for CASSIQGGETQYF.

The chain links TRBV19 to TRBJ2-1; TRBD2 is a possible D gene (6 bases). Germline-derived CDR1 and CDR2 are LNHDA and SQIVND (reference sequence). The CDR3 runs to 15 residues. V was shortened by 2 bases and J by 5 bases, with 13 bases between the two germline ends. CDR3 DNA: TGTGCCAGTAGTATATGGGGCGGGGTCCACAATGAGCAGTTCTTC. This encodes CASSIWGGVHNEQFF.

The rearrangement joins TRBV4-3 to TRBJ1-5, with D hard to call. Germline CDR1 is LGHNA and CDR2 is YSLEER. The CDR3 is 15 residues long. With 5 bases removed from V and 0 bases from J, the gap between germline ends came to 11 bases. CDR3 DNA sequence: TGCGCCAGCAGCACTAGGGTTTATAGCAATCAGCCCCAGCATTTT. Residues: CASSTRVYSNQPQHF.

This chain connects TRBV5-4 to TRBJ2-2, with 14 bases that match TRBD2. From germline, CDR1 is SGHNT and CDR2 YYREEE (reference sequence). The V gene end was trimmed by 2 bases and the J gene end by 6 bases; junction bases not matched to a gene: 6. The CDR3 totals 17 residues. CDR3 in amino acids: CASSLDRGLAGAGELFF. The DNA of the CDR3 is TGTGCCAGCAGCTTAGATCGGGGACTAGCGGGAGCCGGGGAGCTGTTTTTT.

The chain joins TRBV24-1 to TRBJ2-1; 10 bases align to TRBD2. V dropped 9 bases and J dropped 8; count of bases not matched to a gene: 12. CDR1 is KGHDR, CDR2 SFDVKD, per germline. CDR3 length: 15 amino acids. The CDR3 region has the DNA TGTGCCACCTCCCCCGGGACTAGCGAAGGCGATGAGCAGTTCTTC. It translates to CATSPGTSEGDEQFF.

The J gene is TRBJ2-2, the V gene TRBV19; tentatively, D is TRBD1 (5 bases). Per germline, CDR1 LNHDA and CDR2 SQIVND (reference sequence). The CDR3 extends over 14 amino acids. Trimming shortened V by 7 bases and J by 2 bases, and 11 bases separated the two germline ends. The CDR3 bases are TGTGCCAGTATACGACAGAGCAACACCGGGGAGCTGTTTTTT. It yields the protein CASIRQSNTGELFF. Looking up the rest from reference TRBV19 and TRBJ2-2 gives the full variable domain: DGGITQSPKYLFRKEGQNVTLSCEQNLNHDAMYWYRQDPGQGLRLIYYSQIVNDFQKGDIAEGYSVSREKKESFPLTVTSAQKNPTAFYLCASIRQSNTGELFFGEGSRLTVL.

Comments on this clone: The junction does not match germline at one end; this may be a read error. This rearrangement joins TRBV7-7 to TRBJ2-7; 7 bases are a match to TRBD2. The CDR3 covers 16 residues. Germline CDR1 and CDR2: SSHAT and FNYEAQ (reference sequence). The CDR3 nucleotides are TGTGCTAGCAGCCCCTCCACTAGCGCGCACTCCTACGAGCAGTACTTC. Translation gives CASSPSTSAHSYEQYF.

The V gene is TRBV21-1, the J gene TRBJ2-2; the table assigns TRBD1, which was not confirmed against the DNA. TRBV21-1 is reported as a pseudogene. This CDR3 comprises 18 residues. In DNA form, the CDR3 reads TGTGCCAGCAGCATCAAAGGCGGGACAGGGGAAAGCACCGGGGAGCTGTTTTTT. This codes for CASSIKGGTGESTGELFF.

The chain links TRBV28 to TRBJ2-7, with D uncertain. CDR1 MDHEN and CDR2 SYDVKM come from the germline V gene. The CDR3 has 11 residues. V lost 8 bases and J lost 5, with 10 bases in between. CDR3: CASSESHEQYF. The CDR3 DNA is TGTGCCAGCTCGGAGTCCCACGAGCAGTACTTC.